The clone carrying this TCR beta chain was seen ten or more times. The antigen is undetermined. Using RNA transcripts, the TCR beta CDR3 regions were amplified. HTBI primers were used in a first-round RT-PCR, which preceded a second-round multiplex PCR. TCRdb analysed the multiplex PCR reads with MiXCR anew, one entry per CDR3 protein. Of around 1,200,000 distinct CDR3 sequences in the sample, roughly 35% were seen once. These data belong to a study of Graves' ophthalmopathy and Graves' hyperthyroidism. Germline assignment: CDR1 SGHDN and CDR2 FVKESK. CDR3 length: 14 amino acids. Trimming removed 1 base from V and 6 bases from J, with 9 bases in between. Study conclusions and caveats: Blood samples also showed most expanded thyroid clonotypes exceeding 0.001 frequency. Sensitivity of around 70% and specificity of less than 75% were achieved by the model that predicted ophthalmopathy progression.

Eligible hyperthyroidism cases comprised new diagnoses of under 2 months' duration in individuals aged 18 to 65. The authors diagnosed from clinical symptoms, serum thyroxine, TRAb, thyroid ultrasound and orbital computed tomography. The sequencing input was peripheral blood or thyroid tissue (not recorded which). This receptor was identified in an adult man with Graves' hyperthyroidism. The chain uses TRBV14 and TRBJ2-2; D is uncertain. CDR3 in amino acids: CASSQVRGPGELFF. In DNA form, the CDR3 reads TGTGCCAGCAGCCAAGTTCGCGGACCCGGGGAGCTGTTTTTT.